Many counts were recorded for the clone carrying this TCR beta chain. As yet, its antigen is unknown. The junction departs from germline at one end; a sequencing error may be responsible. The germline V gene encodes CDR1 MNHNY and CDR2 SVGAGI (reference sequence). The CDR3 length is 17 residues. TCRdb analysed the multiplex PCR reads with MiXCR anew, one entry per CDR3 protein. The profile covers some 170,000 distinct CDR3 sequences, with roughly 35% appearing a single time and 3.8% taken by the ten largest. The data are from a study of breast tumors, draining lymph nodes, adjacent tissues. General study results and limits: Tumors had less TCR diversity than lymph nodes, more than nontumor tissue.

Breast cancer patients provided tissue from their axillary draining lymph nodes. This sequence originates from a female donor with breast cancer. Some clones in this sample may be carry-over from other donors' samples. The sample consisted of axillary lymph node tissue. This rearrangement joins TRBV6-6 to TRBJ1-5; the D is unclear. DNA of the CDR3: TGTGCCAGCAGTCACTCGATGGGCCAAGGAAGCAATCAGCCCCAGCATTTT. It encodes CASSHSMGQGSNQPQHF.